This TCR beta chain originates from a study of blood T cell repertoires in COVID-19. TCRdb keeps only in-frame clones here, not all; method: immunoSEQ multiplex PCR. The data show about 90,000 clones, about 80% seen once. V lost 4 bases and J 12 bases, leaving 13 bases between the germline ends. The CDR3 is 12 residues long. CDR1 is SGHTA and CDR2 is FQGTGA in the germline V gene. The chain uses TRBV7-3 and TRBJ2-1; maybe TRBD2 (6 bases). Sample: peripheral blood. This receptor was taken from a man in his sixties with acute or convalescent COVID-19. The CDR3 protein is CASSSQTGRQFF. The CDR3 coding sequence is TGTGCCAGCAGCTCCCAAACCGGGAGGCAGTTCTTC.